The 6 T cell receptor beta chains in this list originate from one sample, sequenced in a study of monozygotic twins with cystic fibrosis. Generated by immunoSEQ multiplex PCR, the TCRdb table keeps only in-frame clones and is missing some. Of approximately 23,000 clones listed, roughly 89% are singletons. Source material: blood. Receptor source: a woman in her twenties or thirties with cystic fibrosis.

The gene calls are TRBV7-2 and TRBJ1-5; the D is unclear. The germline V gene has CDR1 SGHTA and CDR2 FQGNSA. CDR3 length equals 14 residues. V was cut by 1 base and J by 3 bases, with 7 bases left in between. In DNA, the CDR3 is TGTGCCAGCAGCTTAGGCGGGATCAATCAGCCCCAGCATTTT. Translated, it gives CASSLGGINQPQHF. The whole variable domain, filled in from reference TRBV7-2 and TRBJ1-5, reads GAGVSQSPSNKVTEKGKDVELRCDPISGHTALYWYRQSLGQGLEFLIYFQGNSAPDKSGLPSDRFSAERTGGSVSTLTIQRTQQEDSAVYLCASSLGGINQPQHFGDGTRLSIL.

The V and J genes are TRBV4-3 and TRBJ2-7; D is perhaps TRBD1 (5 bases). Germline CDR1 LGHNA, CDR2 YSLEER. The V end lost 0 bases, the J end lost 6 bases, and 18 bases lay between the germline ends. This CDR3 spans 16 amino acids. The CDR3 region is CASSQDGHSILGEQYF. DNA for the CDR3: TGCGCCAGCAGCCAAGATGGACACTCGATCCTCGGCGAGCAGTACTTC.

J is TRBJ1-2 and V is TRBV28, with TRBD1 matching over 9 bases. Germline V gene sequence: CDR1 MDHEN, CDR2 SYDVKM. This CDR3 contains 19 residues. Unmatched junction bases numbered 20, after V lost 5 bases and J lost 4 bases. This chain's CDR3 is CASSTTGVVKWDRVYGYTF. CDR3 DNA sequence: TGTGCCAGCAGTACAACGGGTGTGGTGAAATGGGACAGGGTCTATGGCTACACCTTC.

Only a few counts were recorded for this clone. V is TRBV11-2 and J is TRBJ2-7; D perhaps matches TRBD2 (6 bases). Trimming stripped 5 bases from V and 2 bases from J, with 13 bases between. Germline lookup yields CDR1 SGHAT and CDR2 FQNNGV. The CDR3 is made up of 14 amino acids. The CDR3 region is CASSLGTPTYEQYF. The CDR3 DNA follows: TGTGCCAGCAGCCTCGGGACTCCAACCTACGAGCAGTACTTC.

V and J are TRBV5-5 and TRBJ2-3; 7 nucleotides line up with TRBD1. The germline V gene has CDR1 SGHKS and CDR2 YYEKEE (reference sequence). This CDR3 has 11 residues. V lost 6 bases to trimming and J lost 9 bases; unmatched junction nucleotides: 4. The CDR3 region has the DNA TGTGCCAGCACCGACAGGGTGACGCAGTATTTT. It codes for CASTDRVTQYF. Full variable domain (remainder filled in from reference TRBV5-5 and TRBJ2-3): DAGVTQSPTHLIKTRGQQVTLRCSPISGHKSVSWYQQVLGQGPQFIFQYYEKEERGRGNFPDRFSARQFPNYSSELNVNALLLGDSALYLCASTDRVTQYFGPGTRLTVL.

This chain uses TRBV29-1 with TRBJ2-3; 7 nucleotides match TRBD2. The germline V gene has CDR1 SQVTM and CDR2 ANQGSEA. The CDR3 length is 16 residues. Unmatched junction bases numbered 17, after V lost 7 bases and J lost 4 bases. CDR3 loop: CSGRGPTSRAADTQYF. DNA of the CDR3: TGCAGCGGGAGGGGCCCGACTAGCCGGGCCGCAGATACGCAGTATTTT.